The source of this TCR beta chain is a study of OX40 agonist ivuxolimab in advanced cancers. Overall study: An agonistic anti-OX40 (CD134) antibody, ivuxolimab, was used to treat the patients. Subjects had a mean age of approximately 60 years, with a range of roughly 20 to 79; just over 80% were male.

There are 18 residues in the CDR3. Clones were read by immunoSEQ multiplex PCR, and TCRdb kept only the in-frame ones, dropping some. Among 74,000 or so clones listed, 85% to 95% were seen once. Note on this clone: Antigen: not known.

Whole-study findings and limits: CD4+ T cells averaged fewer expanded clones than CD8+ T cells.

Samples were taken at baseline and on day 1 of cycles 4 and 7. The TCR originated in an adult with an advanced solid tumor such as melanoma, head and neck, liver or kidney cancer. Sequencing was performed on CD4+ or CD8+ T cells sorted from blood, taken in a trial of the OX40 agonist ivuxolimab. The rearrangement uses TRBV21-1 and TRBJ2-7; TRBD1 reflects the table's D call only, with no check against the DNA. TRBV21-1 represents a pseudogene. The CDR3 sequence is CASSKFVCGRGQGYEQYF. The DNA of the CDR3 is TGTGCCAGCAGCAAATTTGTTTGCGGCCGTGGACAGGGGTACGAGCAGTACTTC.